This TCR beta chain was recorded in a study of identical twins. The V and J ends lost 2 bases and 2 bases respectively, with 10 bases between them. CDR1 and CDR2 from the germline V gene are DFQATT and SNEGSKA (reference sequence). There are 14 residues in the CDR3. TCRdb fed the 5' RACE reads into MiXCR, producing one record per CDR3 protein. In the table there are 500,000 to 550,000 distinct CDR3 sequences, approximately 20% of which are singletons. These data were also filed under a second study, of yellow fever vaccine responses in identical twins.

The source material was CD4+ T cells sorted from blood. The gene calls are TRBV20-1 and TRBJ1-3; the D is unclear. This clonotype originated in a woman aged 18-35 years in good health. The CDR3: CSARPGSTGNTIYF. For the CDR3, the DNA is TGCAGTGCTAGACCGGGGTCGACTGGAAACACCATATATTTT.